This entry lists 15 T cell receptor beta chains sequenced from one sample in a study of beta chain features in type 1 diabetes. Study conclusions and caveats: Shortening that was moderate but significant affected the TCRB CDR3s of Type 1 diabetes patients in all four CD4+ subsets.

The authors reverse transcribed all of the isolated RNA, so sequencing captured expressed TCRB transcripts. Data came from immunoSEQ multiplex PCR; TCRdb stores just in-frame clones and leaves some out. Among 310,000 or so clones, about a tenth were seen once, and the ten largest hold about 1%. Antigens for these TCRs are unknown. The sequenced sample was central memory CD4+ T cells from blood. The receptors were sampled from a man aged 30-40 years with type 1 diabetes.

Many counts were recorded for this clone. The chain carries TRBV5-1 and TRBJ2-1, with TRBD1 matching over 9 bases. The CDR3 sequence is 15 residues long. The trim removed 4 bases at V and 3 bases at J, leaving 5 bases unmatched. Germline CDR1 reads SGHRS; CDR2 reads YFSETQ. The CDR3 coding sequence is TGCGCCAGCAGCGTGGACAGGGGAGGCTACAATGAGCAGTTCTTC. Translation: CASSVDRGGYNEQFF.

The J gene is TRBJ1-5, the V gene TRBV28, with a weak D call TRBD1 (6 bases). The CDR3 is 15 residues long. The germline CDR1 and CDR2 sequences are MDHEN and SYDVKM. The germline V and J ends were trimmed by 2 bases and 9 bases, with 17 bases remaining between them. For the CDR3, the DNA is TGTGCCAGCAGTTTAGGTCTTACAGGGCTAGCGCCCCAGCATTTT. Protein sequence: CASSLGLTGLAPQHF.

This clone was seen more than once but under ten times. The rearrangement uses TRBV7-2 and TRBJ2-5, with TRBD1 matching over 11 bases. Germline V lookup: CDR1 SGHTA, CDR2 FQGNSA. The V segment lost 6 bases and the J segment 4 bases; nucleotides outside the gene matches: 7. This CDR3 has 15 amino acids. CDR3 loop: CASSPAGTGGETQYF. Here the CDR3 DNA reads TGTGCCAGCAGTCCTGCCGGGACAGGGGGAGAGACCCAGTACTTC.

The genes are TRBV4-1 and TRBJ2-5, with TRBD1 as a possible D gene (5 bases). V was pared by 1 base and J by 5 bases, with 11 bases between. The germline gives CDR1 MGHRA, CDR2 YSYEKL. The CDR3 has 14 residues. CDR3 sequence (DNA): TGCGCCAGCAGCCAAGCTTCCAGGGCTGAGACCCAGTACTTC. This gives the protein CASSQASRAETQYF.

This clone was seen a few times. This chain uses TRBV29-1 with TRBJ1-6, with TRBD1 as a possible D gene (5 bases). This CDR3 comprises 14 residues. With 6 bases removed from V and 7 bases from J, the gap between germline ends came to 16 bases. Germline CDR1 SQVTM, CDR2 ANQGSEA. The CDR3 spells CSVKETGANSPLHF. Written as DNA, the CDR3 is TGCAGCGTGAAAGAAACAGGTGCCAATTCACCCCTCCACTTT.

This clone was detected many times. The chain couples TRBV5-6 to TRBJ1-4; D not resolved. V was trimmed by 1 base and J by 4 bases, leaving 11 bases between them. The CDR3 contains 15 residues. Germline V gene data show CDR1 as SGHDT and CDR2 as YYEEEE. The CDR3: CASSLLTAVNEKLFF. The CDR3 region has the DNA TGTGCCAGCAGCTTGTTAACGGCAGTTAATGAAAAACTGTTTTTT.

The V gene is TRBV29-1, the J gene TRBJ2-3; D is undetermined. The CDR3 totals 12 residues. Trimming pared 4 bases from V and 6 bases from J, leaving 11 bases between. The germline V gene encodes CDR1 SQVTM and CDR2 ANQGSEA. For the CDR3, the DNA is TGCAGCGTTGGACCCGGTGGGGATACGCAGTATTTT. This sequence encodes CSVGPGGDTQYF.

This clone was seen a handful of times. The DNA of the CDR3 is TGTGCTAGTGTCCGCTCTGGAAACACCATATATTTT. As protein: CASVRSGNTIYF. The chain carries TRBV12-5 and TRBJ1-3; unclear D gene. The length of the CDR3 is 12 residues. V was pared by 7 bases and J by 0 bases, with 4 bases between. The germline CDR1 and CDR2 sequences are LGHNT and FRNRAP.

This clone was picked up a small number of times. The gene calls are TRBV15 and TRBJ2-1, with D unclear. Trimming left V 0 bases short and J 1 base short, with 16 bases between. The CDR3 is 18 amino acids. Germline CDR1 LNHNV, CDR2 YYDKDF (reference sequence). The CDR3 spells CATSRDRSGLGSYNEQFF. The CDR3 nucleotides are TGTGCCACCAGCAGAGATCGGTCCGGATTGGGATCCTACAATGAGCAGTTCTTC.

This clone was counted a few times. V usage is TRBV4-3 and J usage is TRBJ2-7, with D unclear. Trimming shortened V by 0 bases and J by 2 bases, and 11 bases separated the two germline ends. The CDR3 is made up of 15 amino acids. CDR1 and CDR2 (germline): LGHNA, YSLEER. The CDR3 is CASSQDRVGAYEQYF. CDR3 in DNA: TGCGCCAGCAGCCAAGATCGGGTAGGAGCCTACGAGCAGTACTTC.

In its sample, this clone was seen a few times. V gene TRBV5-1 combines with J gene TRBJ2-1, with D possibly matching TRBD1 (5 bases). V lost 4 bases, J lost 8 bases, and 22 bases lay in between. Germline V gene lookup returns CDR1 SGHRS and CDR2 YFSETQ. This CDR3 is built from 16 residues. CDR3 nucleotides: TGCGCCAGCAGCCGGACACCTCATGGCACCGCGGATGAGCAGTTCTTC. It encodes CASSRTPHGTADEQFF.

The CDR3 nucleotides are TGTGCCAGCAGTTCCGGGATTATGTCCTACGAGCAGTACTTC. It codes for CASSSGIMSYEQYF. This chain joins TRBV6-6 and TRBJ2-7, with a weak D call TRBD2 (5 bases). The germline V gene has CDR1 MNHNY and CDR2 SVGAGI (reference sequence). This CDR3 region has 14 residues. V lost 4 bases, J lost 1 base, and 11 bases lay in between.

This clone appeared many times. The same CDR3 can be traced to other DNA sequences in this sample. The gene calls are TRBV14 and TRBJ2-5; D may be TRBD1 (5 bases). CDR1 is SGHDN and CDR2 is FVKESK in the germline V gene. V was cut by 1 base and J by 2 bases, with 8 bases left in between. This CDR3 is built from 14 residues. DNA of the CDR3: TGTGCCAGCAGCCAAGGCGGACATCAAGAGACCCAGTACTTC. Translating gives CASSQGGHQETQYF.

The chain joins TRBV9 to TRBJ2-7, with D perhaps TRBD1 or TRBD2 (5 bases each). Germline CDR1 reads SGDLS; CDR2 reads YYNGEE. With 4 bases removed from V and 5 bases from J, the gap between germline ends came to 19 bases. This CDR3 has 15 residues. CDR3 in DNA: TGTGCCAGCAGCCCCCACGAGGGGATAGTCCACGAGCAGTACTTC. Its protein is CASSPHEGIVHEQYF.

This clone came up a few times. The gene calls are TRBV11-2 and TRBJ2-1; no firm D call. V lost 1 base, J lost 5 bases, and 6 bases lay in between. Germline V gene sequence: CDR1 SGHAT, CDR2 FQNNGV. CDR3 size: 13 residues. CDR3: CASSLVRDNEQFF. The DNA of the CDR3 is TGTGCCAGCAGCTTAGTAAGAGACAATGAGCAGTTCTTC.